What follows are 19 T cell receptor beta chains derived from one specimen sequenced in a study of T cell repertoires in cytomegalovirus infection. From the reads, TCRdb called clonotypes with MiXCR, one entry per CDR3 protein. The sample holds roughly 630,000 distinct CDR3 sequences, 20% to 25% seen once. The sample consisted of CD8+ T cells from PBMCs. These receptors were obtained from a human donor in good health (CMV status not recorded). Some clones in this sample may be carry-over from other donors' samples.

On this clonotype: A much larger clone differs by one base, so this may be a read error. V and J are TRBV7-8 and TRBJ1-2, with TRBD1 matching 12 bases. The CDR3 contains 17 residues. The V gene's germline CDR1 is SGHVS and CDR2 FQNEAQ. This CDR3 reads CASRLPGTGGAEFGHTF. DNA for the CDR3: TGTGCCAGCAGGCTCCCCGGGACAGGGGGCGCTGAGTTTGGCCACACCTTC.

The rearrangement joins TRBV29-1 to TRBJ1-2; 12 bases line up with TRBD1. The CDR3 spans 14 residues. V lost 6 bases to trimming and J lost 7 bases; unmatched junction nucleotides: 9. Germline lookup yields CDR1 SQVTM and CDR2 ANQGSEA. The CDR3: CSVGTGGQALGYTF. The CDR3 DNA is TGCAGCGTGGGGACAGGGGGCCAAGCTCTTGGCTACACCTTC.

This clonotype was observed at least ten times. This chain links TRBV11-2 with TRBJ2-2, with unresolved D. Trimming pared 3 bases from V and 2 bases from J, leaving 4 bases between. Looked up from germline, CDR1 is SGHAT and CDR2 is FQNNGV. CDR3 size: 13 residues. CDR3 sequence (DNA): TGTGCCAGCAGCTTCCTAAACACCGGGGAGCTGTTTTTT. This encodes CASSFLNTGELFF.

The V gene is TRBV28, the J gene TRBJ2-5; 13 positions agree with TRBD2. CDR1 MDHEN and CDR2 SYDVKM come from the germline V gene. Losses at the gene ends were 3 bases for V and 3 bases for J; bases not matched to a gene: 19. This CDR3 region has 21 residues. CDR3 amino acids: CASSLPSSWGLAGLEEETQYF. The CDR3 DNA sequence: TGTGCCAGCAGTTTGCCCAGCAGCTGGGGACTAGCGGGACTCGAAGAAGAGACCCAGTACTTC.

This clonotype has only a few counts. V and J are TRBV29-1 and TRBJ2-3, with D perhaps TRBD2 (6 bases). The V gene lost 6 bases and the J gene lost 0 bases, with 13 bases spanning the gap. This CDR3 comprises 14 residues. CDR1 is SQVTM and CDR2 is ANQGSEA in the germline V gene. CDR3 residues: CSVGGRDSTDTQYF. Written as DNA, the CDR3 is TGCAGCGTGGGAGGTAGGGATAGCACAGATACGCAGTATTTT.

The chain couples TRBV20-1 to TRBJ2-5; D may be TRBD2 (7 bases). CDR1 DFQATT and CDR2 SNEGSKA come from the germline V gene (reference sequence). V lost 0 bases and J 1 base, leaving 15 bases between the germline ends. CDR3 length: 16 amino acids. The CDR3: CSARDRGGLFQETQYF. The CDR3 DNA follows: TGCAGTGCTAGAGATCGAGGGGGACTATTCCAAGAGACCCAGTACTTC.

The chain has TRBV27 and TRBJ2-1; no firm D call. Looked up from germline, CDR1 is MNHEY and CDR2 is SMNVEV (reference sequence). Trimming left V 7 bases short and J 14 bases short, with 15 bases between. This CDR3 spans 11 amino acids. CDR3 bases: TGTGCCAGCATCCTGGGGTCTACGGAGTTCTTC. It yields the protein CASILGSTEFF.

This clonotype was counted only a few times. This chain joins TRBV29-1 and TRBJ2-4; either TRBD1 or TRBD2 may fit D (5 bases each). Trimming pared 5 bases from V and 4 bases from J, leaving 12 bases between. This CDR3 has 13 residues. CDR1 is SQVTM, CDR2 ANQGSEA, per germline. In DNA, the CDR3 is TGCAGCGTTAGGACGTGGGGGAAAAACATTCAGTACTTC. It translates to CSVRTWGKNIQYF. Drawing the rest from reference TRBV29-1 and TRBJ2-4, the complete variable domain is SAVISQKPSRDICQRGTSLTIQCQVDSQVTMMFWYRQQPGQSLTLIATANQGSEATYESGFVIDKFPISRPNLTFSTLTVSNMSPEDSSIYLCSVRTWGKNIQYFGAGTRLSVL.

This clonotype came up a few times. V gene TRBV9 combines with J gene TRBJ1-1, with D tentatively TRBD1 (6 bases). This CDR3 is 15 amino acids long. V shed 2 bases and J shed 5 bases, with 16 bases lying between them. From germline, CDR1 is SGDLS and CDR2 YYNGEE. CDR3 residues: CASSVGGGGGTEAFF. The CDR3 DNA is TGTGCCAGCAGCGTTGGGGGAGGGGGTGGGACTGAAGCTTTCTTT.

This clonotype was recorded many times. The CDR3 sequence: CASSHRYNEQFF. In nucleotides, the CDR3 is TGTGCCAGCAGCCACAGGTACAATGAGCAGTTCTTC. The rearrangement links TRBV7-9 to TRBJ2-1; D might be TRBD1 (5 bases). The V end was cut by 5 bases, the J end by 4 bases, with 6 bases between. CDR1 SEHNR and CDR2 FQNEAQ come from the germline V gene (reference sequence). The CDR3 has 12 residues.

The gene calls are TRBV2 and TRBJ1-1; D is unresolved. Germline CDR1 SNHLY, CDR2 FYNNEI. The V end was cut by 2 bases, the J end by 1 base, with 8 bases between. The CDR3 totals 14 residues. The CDR3 bases are TGTGCCAGCAGTGAAAAACCGAAGAACACTGAAGCTTTCTTT. It is translated as CASSEKPKNTEAFF.

This clonotype was counted once. The gene calls are TRBV29-1 and TRBJ2-1; 12 bases are a match to TRBD2. V was pared by 6 bases and J by 9 bases, with 6 bases of the junction left unmatched. The CDR3 sequence is 13 residues long. CDR1 SQVTM and CDR2 ANQGSEA come from the germline V gene. In DNA, the CDR3 is TGCAGCGTGCCGGGACTAGCGGGTTTTGAGCAGTTCTTC. It translates to CSVPGLAGFEQFF.

This clonotype came up many times. This chain connects TRBV7-2 to TRBJ2-7; 7 nucleotides agree with TRBD2. Germline lookup yields CDR1 SGHTA and CDR2 FQGNSA. This CDR3 is 14 amino acids long. J lost 6 bases, V lost 5 bases, and 10 bases had no gene match. The CDR3 coding sequence is TGTGCCAGCAGCCTCCGACTAGCCGGGTTCGAGCAGTACGTC. This sequence encodes CASSLRLAGFEQYV.

V usage is TRBV6-5 and J usage is TRBJ2-3; 7 bases are shared with TRBD1. Trimming removed 3 bases from V and 0 bases from J; junction bases left unmatched: 3. Looked up from germline, CDR1 is MNHEY and CDR2 is SVGAGI. This CDR3 spans 15 amino acids. CDR3 coding DNA: TGTGCCAGCAGTTATGGGGACAGAAGCACAGATACGCAGTATTTT. Translation gives CASSYGDRSTDTQYF.

The chain employs TRBV14 and TRBJ2-3, with 10 bases fitting TRBD2. CDR3 length: 19 amino acids. V was clipped by 4 bases and J by 0 bases; unmatched bases: 13. Germline assignment: CDR1 SGHDN and CDR2 FVKESK. DNA for the CDR3: TGTGCCAGCAGCCTTTTCGGCACTAGCGGGGCTATTAGCACAGATACGCAGTATTTT. Translated, it gives CASSLFGTSGAISTDTQYF.

The table lists this clonotype with many counts. The CDR3 bases are TGTGCCAGCAGCTCTCGGACAGGGGCAGATACGCAGTATTTT. This codes for CASSSRTGADTQYF. The rearrangement joins TRBV7-6 to TRBJ2-3; TRBD1 matches 9 bases. Germline V gene data show CDR1 as SGHVS and CDR2 as FNYEAQ. V lost 4 bases to trimming and J lost 4 bases; unmatched junction nucleotides: 3. The CDR3 sequence is 14 residues long.

J is TRBJ2-4 and V is TRBV29-1; D gene uncertain. Trimming cost V 5 bases and J 2 bases, with 22 bases left between them. Germline V gene lookup returns CDR1 SQVTM and CDR2 ANQGSEA. CDR3 size: 17 residues. As DNA, the CDR3 is TGCAGCGTTTACTGGACGGACGTCGAAGGGTCCAAAAACATTCAGTACTTC. Its translation is CSVYWTDVEGSKNIQYF.

This clonotype showed up many times. The rearrangement joins TRBV11-3 to TRBJ2-7, with D perhaps TRBD1 (6 bases). V was trimmed by 4 bases and J by 0 bases, leaving 7 bases between them. The length of the CDR3 is 13 residues. The germline V gene has CDR1 SGHNT and CDR2 YENEEA. In DNA form, the CDR3 reads TGTGCCAGCAGCTGGGACAACTCCTACGAGCAGTACTTC. Translating gives CASSWDNSYEQYF. Based on the CDR3 plus reference TRBV11-3 and TRBJ2-7, the full variable domain is EAGVVQSPRYKIIEKKQPVAFWCNPISGHNTLYWYLQNLGQGPELLIRYENEEAVDDSQLPKDRFSAERLKGVDSTLKIQPAELGDSAVYLCASSWDNSYEQYFGPGTRLTVT.

CDR3 in amino acids: CATSRGGGGPASTGELFF. CDR3 coding DNA: TGTGCCACCAGCAGGGGTGGCGGGGGGCCTGCCAGTACCGGGGAGCTGTTTTTT. The chain carries TRBV15 and TRBJ2-2, with 8 bases matching TRBD2. Germline V gene data show CDR1 as LNHNV and CDR2 as YYDKDF (reference sequence). V trimming: 3 bases; J trimming: 5 bases; junction bases outside the gene matches: 14. This CDR3 region has 18 residues.